This TCR beta chain comes out of a study of T cells after yellow fever vaccination. This clonotype was found once. The CDR3 sequence is 14 residues long. Trimming left V 7 bases short and J 8 bases short, with 17 bases between. Germline loops: CDR1 MNHEY, CDR2 SMNVEV (reference sequence). Using its own MiXCR run on the 5' RACE reads, TCRdb lists one record per CDR3 protein. This sample has some 73,000 distinct CDR3 sequences, with approximately 7.5% found just once. Sequences were derived from CD8+ T cells sorted from PBMCs, sampled on the day of the yellow fever booster vaccination. The V call is TRBV27, the J call TRBJ2-2, with a weak D call TRBD1 (5 bases). The source is a man aged 25 to 45 who received the YFV17D yellow fever vaccine. The CDR3 region is CASNWGPQGGELFF. The CDR3 nucleotides are TGTGCCAGCAACTGGGGCCCTCAGGGTGGGGAGCTGTTTTTT.